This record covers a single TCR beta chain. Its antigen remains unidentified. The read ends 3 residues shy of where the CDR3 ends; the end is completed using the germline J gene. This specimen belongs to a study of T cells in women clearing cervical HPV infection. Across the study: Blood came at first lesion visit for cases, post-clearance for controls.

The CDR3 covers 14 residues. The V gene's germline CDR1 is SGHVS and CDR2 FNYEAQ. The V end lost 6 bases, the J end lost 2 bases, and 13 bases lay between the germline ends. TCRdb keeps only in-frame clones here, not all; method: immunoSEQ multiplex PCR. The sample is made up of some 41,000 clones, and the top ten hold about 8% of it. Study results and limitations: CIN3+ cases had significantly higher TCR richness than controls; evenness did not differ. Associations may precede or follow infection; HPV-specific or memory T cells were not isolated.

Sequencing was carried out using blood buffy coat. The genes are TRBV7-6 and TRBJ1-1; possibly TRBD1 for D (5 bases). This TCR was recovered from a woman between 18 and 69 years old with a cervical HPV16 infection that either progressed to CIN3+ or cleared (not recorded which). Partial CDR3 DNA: TGTGCCAGCAGTTGGGGCGACCTTAACACTGAA. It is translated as CASSWGDLNTE. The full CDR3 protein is CASSWGDLNTEAFF.